This TCR beta chain came from a study of CD8+ T cells in alopecia areata. Overall study: Tofacitinib was taken orally by treated patients, and the dose was 5 to 10 mg twice daily.

Treatment reported: oral pan-JAK inhibitor, 5-10 mg twice daily. cDNA serving as the sequencing template came from extracted, reverse transcribed RNA. The repertoire was sequenced with immunoSEQ multiplex PCR; TCRdb's copy has only in-frame clones and lacks some. The sample gives some 200,000 clones, under 60% of which show up once; around 12% is in the top ten. General study findings and limits: The study found TCR sharing across patients less clear than in mice, possibly for HLA reasons.

This clone has just a few counts. The antigen is undetermined. Germline-derived CDR1 and CDR2 are SQVTM and ANQGSEA. V was trimmed by 1 base and J by 7 bases, leaving 17 bases between them. The CDR3 has 15 residues. The genes are TRBV29-1 and TRBJ2-4, with D possibly TRBD1 on 6 matching bases. This specimen consisted of CD8+ T cells sorted from blood, obtained at week 24, from a patient treated with tofacitinib. This TCR was recovered from a human donor with alopecia areata. The CDR3 nucleotides read TGCAGCGTTGAAGGAAGACAGGATGGGACGAACATTCAGTACTTC. Amino acid sequence: CSVEGRQDGTNIQYF. Complete variable domain (other parts from reference TRBV29-1 and TRBJ2-4): SAVISQKPSRDICQRGTSLTIQCQVDSQVTMMFWYRQQPGQSLTLIATANQGSEATYESGFVIDKFPISRPNLTFSTLTVSNMSPEDSSIYLCSVEGRQDGTNIQYFGAGTRLSVL.